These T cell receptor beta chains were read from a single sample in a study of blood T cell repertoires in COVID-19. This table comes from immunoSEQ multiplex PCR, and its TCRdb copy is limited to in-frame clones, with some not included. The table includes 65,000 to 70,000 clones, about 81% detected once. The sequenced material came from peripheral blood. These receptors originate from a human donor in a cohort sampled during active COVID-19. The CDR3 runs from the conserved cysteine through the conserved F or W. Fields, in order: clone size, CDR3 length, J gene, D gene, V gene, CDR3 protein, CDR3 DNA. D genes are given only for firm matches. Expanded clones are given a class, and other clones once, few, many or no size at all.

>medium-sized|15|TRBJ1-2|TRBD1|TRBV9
CASSRSGTDFYGYTF
TGTGCCAGCAGCAGATCCGGGACAGACTTCTATGGCTACACCTTC
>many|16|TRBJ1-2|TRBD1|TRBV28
CASSFMTGSDNYGYTF
TGTGCCAGCAGTTTTATGACAGGGAGCGATAACTATGGCTACACCTTC
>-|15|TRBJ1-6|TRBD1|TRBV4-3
CASSQETGAGSPLHF
TGCGCCAGCAGCCAGGAGACAGGGGCAGGATCACCCCTCCACTTT
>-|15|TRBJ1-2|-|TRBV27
CASSTKDSGGYGYTF
TGTGCCAGCAGTACTAAAGACAGTGGCGGCTATGGCTACACCTTC
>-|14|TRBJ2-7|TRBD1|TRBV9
CASSEGQGSYEQYF
TGTGCCAGCAGCGAGGGACAGGGCTCCTACGAGCAGTACTTC
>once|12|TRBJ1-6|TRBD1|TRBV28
CASRTGQSPLHF
TGTGCCAGCCGGACAGGCCAATCACCCCTCCACTTT
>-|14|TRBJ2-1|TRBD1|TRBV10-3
CAISESHRGNEQFF
TGTGCCATCAGTGAGTCACACAGGGGCAATGAGCAGTTCTTC
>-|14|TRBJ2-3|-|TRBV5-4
CASSLSREQDTQYF
TGTGCCAGCAGCTTGTCCAGGGAACAAGATACGCAGTATTTT
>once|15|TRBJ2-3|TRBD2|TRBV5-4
CASSFSGSSTDTQYF
TGTGCCAGCAGCTTCAGCGGGAGTTCTACAGATACGCAGTATTTT
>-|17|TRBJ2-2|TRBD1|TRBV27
CASSTRGQGALSGELFF
TGTGCCAGCAGCACTCGGGGGCAGGGGGCATTATCCGGGGAGCTGTTTTTT
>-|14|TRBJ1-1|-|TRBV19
CASSIAPGTTEAFF
TGTGCCAGTAGTATAGCCCCTGGGACAACTGAAGCTTTCTTT
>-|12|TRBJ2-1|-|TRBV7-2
CASSTRGNEQFF
TGTGCCAGCAGCACCCGCGGGAATGAGCAGTTCTTC
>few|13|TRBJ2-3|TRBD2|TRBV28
CAIRGGMTDTQYF
TGTGCCATCCGGGGAGGGATGACAGATACGCAGTATTTT
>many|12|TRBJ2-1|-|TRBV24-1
CATSEIGQEQFF
TGTGCCACCAGTGAGATCGGACAAGAGCAGTTCTTC
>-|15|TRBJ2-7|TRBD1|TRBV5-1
CASSPGQGSVNEQYF
TGCGCCAGCAGCCCGGGACAGGGCAGCGTTAACGAGCAGTACTTC
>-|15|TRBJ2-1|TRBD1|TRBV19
CASSSTGGSYNEQFF
TGTGCCAGTAGTAGCACAGGGGGATCCTACAATGAGCAGTTCTTC
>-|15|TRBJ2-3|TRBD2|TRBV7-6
CASSPGTSGTDTQYF
TGTGCCAGCAGCCCGGGGACTAGCGGCACAGATACGCAGTATTTT
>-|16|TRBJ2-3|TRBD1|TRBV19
CASTSTGTARTDTQYF
TGTGCCAGTACCTCGACCGGGACAGCCCGCACAGATACGCAGTATTTT
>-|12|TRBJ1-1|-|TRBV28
CASSSPSGEAFF
TGTGCCAGCAGTTCCCCCTCCGGGGAAGCTTTCTTT
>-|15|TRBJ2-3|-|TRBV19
CASRAGVSGTDTQYF
TGTGCCAGTAGAGCCGGGGTTTCAGGCACAGATACGCAGTATTTT
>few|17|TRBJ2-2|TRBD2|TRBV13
CASSSVLSGSGTGELFF
TGTGCCAGCAGCTCGGTCCTTAGCGGGAGCGGAACCGGGGAGCTGTTTTTT
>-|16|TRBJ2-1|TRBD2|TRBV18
CASSPKTSGTYNEQFF
TGTGCCAGCTCACCGAAGACTAGCGGCACCTACAATGAGCAGTTCTTC
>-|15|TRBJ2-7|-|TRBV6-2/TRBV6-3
CASSLEWDFSYEQYF
TGTGCCAGCAGTCTGGAATGGGACTTCTCCTACGAGCAGTACTTC
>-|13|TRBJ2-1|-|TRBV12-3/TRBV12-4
CASSIGVREEQFF
TGTGCCAGCAGTATAGGTGTTCGCGAGGAGCAGTTCTTC
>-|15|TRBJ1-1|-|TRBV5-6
CASSLADTPNTEAFF
TGTGCCAGCAGCTTAGCTGACACCCCGAACACTGAAGCTTTCTTT
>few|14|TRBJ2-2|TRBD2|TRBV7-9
CASPGGWGTGELFF
TGTGCCAGCCCGGGAGGGTGGGGCACCGGGGAGCTGTTTTTT
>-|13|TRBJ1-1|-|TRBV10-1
CASPLLKQGEAFF
TGCGCCAGCCCCCTACTTAAACAGGGTGAAGCTTTCTTT
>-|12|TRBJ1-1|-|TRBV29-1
CSVLWGDGEAFF
TGCAGCGTTTTATGGGGGGACGGTGAAGCTTTCTTT